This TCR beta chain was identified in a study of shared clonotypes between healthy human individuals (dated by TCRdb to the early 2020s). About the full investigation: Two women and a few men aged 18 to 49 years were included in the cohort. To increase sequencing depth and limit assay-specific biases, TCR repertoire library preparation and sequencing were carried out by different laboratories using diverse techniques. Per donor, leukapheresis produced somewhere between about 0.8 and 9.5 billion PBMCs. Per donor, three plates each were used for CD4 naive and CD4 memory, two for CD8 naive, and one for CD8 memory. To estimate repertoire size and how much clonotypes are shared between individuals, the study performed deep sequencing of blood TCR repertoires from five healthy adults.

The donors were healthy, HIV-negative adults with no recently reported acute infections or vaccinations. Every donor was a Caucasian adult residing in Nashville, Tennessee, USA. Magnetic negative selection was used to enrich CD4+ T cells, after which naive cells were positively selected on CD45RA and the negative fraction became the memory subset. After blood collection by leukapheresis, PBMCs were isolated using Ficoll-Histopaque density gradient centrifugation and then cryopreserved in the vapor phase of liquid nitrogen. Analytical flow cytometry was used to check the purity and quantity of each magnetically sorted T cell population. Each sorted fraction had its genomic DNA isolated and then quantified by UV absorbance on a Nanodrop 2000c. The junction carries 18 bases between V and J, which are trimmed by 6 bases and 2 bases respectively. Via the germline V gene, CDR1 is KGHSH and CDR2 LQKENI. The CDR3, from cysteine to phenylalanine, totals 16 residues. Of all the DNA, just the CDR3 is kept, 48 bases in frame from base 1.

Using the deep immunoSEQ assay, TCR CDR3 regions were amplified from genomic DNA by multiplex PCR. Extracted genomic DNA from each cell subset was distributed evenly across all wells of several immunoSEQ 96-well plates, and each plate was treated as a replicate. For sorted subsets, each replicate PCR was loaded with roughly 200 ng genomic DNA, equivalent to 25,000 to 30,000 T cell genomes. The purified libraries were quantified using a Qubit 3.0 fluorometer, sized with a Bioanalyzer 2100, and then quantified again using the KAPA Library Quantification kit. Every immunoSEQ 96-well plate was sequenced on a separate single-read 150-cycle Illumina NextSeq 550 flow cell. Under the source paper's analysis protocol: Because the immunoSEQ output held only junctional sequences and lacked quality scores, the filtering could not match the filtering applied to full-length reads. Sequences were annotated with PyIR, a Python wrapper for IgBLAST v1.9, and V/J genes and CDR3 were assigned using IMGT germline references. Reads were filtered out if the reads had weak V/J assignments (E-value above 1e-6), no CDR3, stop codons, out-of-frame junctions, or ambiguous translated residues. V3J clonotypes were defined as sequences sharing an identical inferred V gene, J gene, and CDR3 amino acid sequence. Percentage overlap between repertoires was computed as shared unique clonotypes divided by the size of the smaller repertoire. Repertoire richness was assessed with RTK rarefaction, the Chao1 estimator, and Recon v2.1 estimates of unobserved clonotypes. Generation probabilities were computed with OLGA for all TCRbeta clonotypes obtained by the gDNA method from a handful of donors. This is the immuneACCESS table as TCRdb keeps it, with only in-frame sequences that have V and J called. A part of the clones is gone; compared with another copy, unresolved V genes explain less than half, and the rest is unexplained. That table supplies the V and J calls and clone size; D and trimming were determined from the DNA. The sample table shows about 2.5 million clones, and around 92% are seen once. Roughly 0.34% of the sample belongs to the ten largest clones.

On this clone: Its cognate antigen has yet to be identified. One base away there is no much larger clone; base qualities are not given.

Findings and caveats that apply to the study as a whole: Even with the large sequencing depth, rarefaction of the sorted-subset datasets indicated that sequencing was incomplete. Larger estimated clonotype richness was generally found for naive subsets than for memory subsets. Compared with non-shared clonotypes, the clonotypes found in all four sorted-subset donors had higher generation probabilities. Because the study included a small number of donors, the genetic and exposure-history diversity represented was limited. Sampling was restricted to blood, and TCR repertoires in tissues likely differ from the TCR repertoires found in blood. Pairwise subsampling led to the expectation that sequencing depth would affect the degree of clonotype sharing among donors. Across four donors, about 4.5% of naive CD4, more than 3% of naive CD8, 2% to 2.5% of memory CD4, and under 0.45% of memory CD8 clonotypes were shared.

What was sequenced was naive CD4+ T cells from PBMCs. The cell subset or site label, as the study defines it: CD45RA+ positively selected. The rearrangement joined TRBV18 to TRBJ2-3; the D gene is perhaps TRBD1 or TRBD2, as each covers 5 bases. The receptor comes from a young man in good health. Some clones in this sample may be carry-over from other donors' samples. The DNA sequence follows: TGTGCCAGCTCGCCGACTACGGGACGGGTCACAGATACGCAGTATTTT. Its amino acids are CASSPTTGRVTDTQYF.